The 4 T cell receptor beta chains in this list originate from one sample, sequenced in a study of blood T cell repertoires in COVID-19. Produced via immunoSEQ multiplex PCR; TCRdb's table is partial and in-frame only. The table records under 300,000 clones, roughly nine tenths of them present only once. Material: peripheral blood. These receptor sequences come from a man aged 60-69 years with acute or convalescent COVID-19.

CDR3 protein: CASSEGQGLGKLFF. DNA for the CDR3: TGTGCCAGCAGCGAGGGACAGGGTCTCGGAAAACTGTTTTTT. This chain links TRBV7-8 with TRBJ1-4; TRBD1 matches at 9 bases. The CDR3 contains 14 residues. Germline CDR1 reads SGHVS; CDR2 reads FQNEAQ. V lost 5 bases and J lost 10; bases outside the gene matches: 8.

The V call is TRBV18, the J call TRBJ2-1, with 10 positions matching TRBD2. Germline V CDR1 and CDR2: KGHSH, LQKENI. This CDR3 has 17 residues. The junction had 18 bases not matched to a gene; V was cut back by 7 bases and J by 9 bases. The CDR3 sequence is CASLRAEGTSDSLEQFF. CDR3 nucleotide sequence: TGTGCCAGCTTGCGCGCAGAAGGGACTAGCGACTCTCTTGAGCAGTTCTTC. The full variable domain, its missing parts supplied by reference TRBV18 and TRBJ2-1, is NAGVMQNPRHLVRRRGQEARLRCSPMKGHSHVYWYRQLPEEGLKFMVYLQKENIIDESGMPKERFSAEFPKEGPSILRIQQVVRGDSAAYFCASLRAEGTSDSLEQFFGPGTRLTVL.

The CDR3 DNA is TGTGCCAGTAGTAAACAGGGCATGAACACTGAAGCTTTCTTT. This gives the protein CASSKQGMNTEAFF. This chain connects TRBV19 to TRBJ1-1; maybe TRBD1 (6 bases). Germline CDR1 and CDR2: LNHDA and SQIVND (reference sequence). Trimming pared 4 bases from V and 0 bases from J, leaving 9 bases between. This CDR3 has 14 amino acids.

This clone showed up just once. The chain couples TRBV5-5 to TRBJ2-7; 7 bases are a match to TRBD1. Germline-derived CDR1 and CDR2 are SGHKS and YYEKEE (reference sequence). The CDR3 loop spans 17 amino acids. The V and J ends lost 5 bases and 2 bases, in that order; junction bases with no gene match: 16. The CDR3 sequence is CASSQGRQGTVTYEQYF. The CDR3 nucleotides are TGTGCCAGCAGTCAAGGACGACAGGGAACAGTAACCTACGAGCAGTACTTC.